The 4 T cell receptor beta chains in this list originate from one sample, sequenced in a study of T cell responses to AZD1222 COVID-19 vaccine. Method: immunoSEQ multiplex PCR; TCRdb's copy keeps in-frame clones and lacks some. The sample carries roughly 170,000 clones, about nine tenths recorded once. Sequences were derived from peripheral blood, sampled on day 0 of AZD1222 vaccination. These TCRs come from an adult in good health.

The chain recombines TRBV15 with TRBJ1-1; the D is unclear. The CDR3 spans 13 residues. Germline assignment: CDR1 LNHNV and CDR2 YYDKDF (reference sequence). Trimming pared 5 bases from V and 1 base from J, leaving 8 bases between. The CDR3 reads CATSPRGNTEAFF. The CDR3 DNA follows: TGTGCCACCAGCCCACGGGGGAACACTGAAGCTTTCTTT. The full variable domain, rest sourced from reference TRBV15 and TRBJ1-1, is DAMVIQNPRYQVTQFGKPVTLSCSQTLNHNVMYWYQQKSSQAPKLLFHYYDKDFNNEADTPDNFQSRRPNTSFCFLDIRSPGLGDTAMYLCATSPRGNTEAFFGQGTRLTVV.

CDR3 sequence (DNA): TGTGCCAGCAGCCAACCGGGACAGGGAAATGAAAAACTGTTTTTT. Protein product: CASSQPGQGNEKLFF. V and J are TRBV3-1 (or the pseudogene TRBV3-2) and TRBJ1-4; TRBD1 aligns across 9 bases. The V segment lost 2 bases and the J segment 5 bases; nucleotides outside the gene matches: 3. Germline V lookup: CDR1 LGHDT, CDR2 YNNKEL (reference sequence). The CDR3 is 15 amino acids.

J is TRBJ2-7 and V is TRBV7-2, with no clear D. The CDR3 has 18 amino acids. Germline V gene data show CDR1 as SGHTA and CDR2 as FQGNSA. The V end was cut by 2 bases, the J end by 3 bases, with 23 bases between. CDR3 residues: CASSLRGTRAVQDYEQYF. Here the CDR3 DNA reads TGTGCCAGCAGCTTAAGAGGTACCCGCGCCGTACAAGACTACGAGCAGTACTTC.

The gene calls are TRBV14 and TRBJ1-2; D is uncertain. The germline CDR1 and CDR2 sequences are SGHDN and FVKESK. V lost 1 base and J 8 bases, leaving 11 bases between the germline ends. This CDR3 has 13 residues. This chain's CDR3 is CASSQVSLGGYTF. CDR3 bases: TGTGCCAGCAGCCAAGTCAGCCTGGGGGGCTACACCTTC. Full variable domain (missing parts from reference TRBV14 and TRBJ1-2): EAGVTQFPSHSVIEKGQTVTLRCDPISGHDNLYWYRRVMGKEIKFLLHFVKESKQDESGMPNNRFLAERTGGTYSTLKVQPAELEDSGVYFCASSQVSLGGYTFGSGTRLTVV.